The 4 T cell receptor beta chains reported below all come from one sample, sequenced in a study of blood T cells in healthy people across ages. A J-beta primer mix and a sample-barcoded 5' primer were used in a second PCR of roughly 6 to 12 cycles. TCRdb re-called the 5' RACE reads through MiXCR, storing one row per CDR3 protein. The data show about 510,000 distinct CDR3 sequences, with about 27% seen just once and approximately 3.7% held by the top ten. This same sample was also part of a study on T cells of mothers and their children.

What was sequenced was blood. The origin of the receptors is a boy aged 2 to 9 in good health.

This clonotype has a handful of counts. The CDR3 DNA reads as TGTGCCAGCAGCCAATGGGCAGCCGGCTCTGGAAACACCATATATTTT. This encodes CASSQWAAGSGNTIYF. This chain uses TRBV3-1 with TRBJ1-3; D remains unclear. This CDR3 is 16 amino acids long. The V end was cut by 2 bases, the J end by 0 bases, with 11 bases between. Per germline, CDR1 LGHDT and CDR2 YNNKEL (reference sequence). The complete variable domain, with remaining parts taken from reference TRBV3-1 and TRBJ1-3, reads DTAVSQTPKYLVTQMGNDKSIKCEQNLGHDTMYWYKQDSKKFLKIMFSYNNKELIINETVPNRFSPKSPDKAHLNLHINSLELGDSAVYFCASSQWAAGSGNTIYFGEGSWLTVV.

This clonotype was detected only a few times. A junction boundary mismatches the germline segment, possibly from a read error. The rearrangement uses TRBV20-1 and TRBJ2-5, with TRBD1 as a possible D gene (5 bases). Germline CDR1 is DFQATT and CDR2 is SNEGSKA (reference sequence). The CDR3 is made up of 12 amino acids. The CDR3 loop is CSARLGREAQYF. As DNA, the CDR3 is TGCAGTGCCCGGCTGGGGCGAGAGGCCCAGTACTTC.

The CDR3 region is CASGRGQGSQPQHF. Written as DNA, the CDR3 is TGTGCCAGCGGGCGAGGACAGGGTTCTCAGCCCCAGCATTTT. This chain links TRBV6-2 or TRBV6-3 with TRBJ1-5; TRBD1 matches 8 bases. Per germline, CDR1 MNHEY and CDR2 SVGEGT. J lost 6 bases, V lost 8 bases, and 9 bases had no gene match. The CDR3 runs 14 residues.

In its sample, this clonotype was seen a few times. The chain has TRBV29-1 and TRBJ2-3; tentatively, D is TRBD2 (6 bases). V lost 0 bases and J 6 bases, leaving 7 bases between the germline ends. The CDR3 runs 12 residues. CDR1 and CDR2 (germline): SQVTM, ANQGSEA. CDR3 sequence: CSVEDGGDTQYF. DNA for the CDR3: TGCAGCGTTGAAGATGGAGGGGATACGCAGTATTTT.